This is a list of T cell receptor beta chains from one sample in a study of blood T cell repertoires in COVID-19. Sequenced by immunoSEQ multiplex PCR; TCRdb stores in-frame clones only, minus some. The table shows about 280,000 clones, with about nine tenths occurring only once. Sequencing was done on a sample of peripheral blood. All receptors come from a man between 40 and 49 years old with active or convalescent COVID-19. Both conserved end residues are part of each CDR3. D genes are given only for firm matches. The size entry is marked missing in some rows and otherwise reads once, few, many or a size class.

once	TRBV24-1	TRBJ2-1	NA	TGTGCCACCAGTGGGACACAGTACAATGAGCAGTTCTTC	CATSGTQYNEQFF
NA	TRBV7-8	TRBJ2-5	NA	TGTGCCAGCAGCTTTCCGGGGAAAGAGACCCAGTACTTC	CASSFPGKETQYF
NA	TRBV3-1/TRBV3-2	TRBJ2-1	TRBD2	TGTGCCAGCAGCCTCCCCGGGGGGTCCTACAATGAGCAGTTCTTC	CASSLPGGSYNEQFF
NA	TRBV5-4	TRBJ2-2	TRBD1	TGTGCCAGCAGCCATTCTCAGACAGGGCGATCCGGGGAGCTGTTTTTT	CASSHSQTGRSGELFF
NA	TRBV7-2	TRBJ1-1	NA	TGTGCCAGCAGCTTAGATCACAGTTACACTGAAGCTTTCTTT	CASSLDHSYTEAFF
NA	TRBV10-3	TRBJ2-7	TRBD2	TGTGCCATCAGTGACAGCGGGAGCTCCTACGAGCAGTACTTC	CAISDSGSSYEQYF
NA	TRBV24-1	TRBJ2-3	TRBD2	TGTGCCACCAGTGATTTCCTAGCGGGGGCCCTTCCGCAGTATTTT	CATSDFLAGALPQYF
few	TRBV7-7	TRBJ2-1	TRBD2	TGTGCTAGCAGCGCGACTCGGGAGGGACGGGTCAATGAGCAGTTCTTC	CASSATREGRVNEQFF
NA	TRBV19	TRBJ2-7	NA	TGTGCCAGTAGTATAGCTGGTTTCAGGTTCGAGCAGTACTTC	CASSIAGFRFEQYF
once	TRBV3-1/TRBV3-2	TRBJ2-3	TRBD2	TGTGCCAGCAGATCTAGCGGGAGAGGCCAGGCAGATACGCAGTATTTT	CASRSSGRGQADTQYF
NA	TRBV5-4	TRBJ1-6	TRBD1	TGTGCCAGCAGCTTGGGTGGGGGACAGTTCAATTCACCCCTCCACTTT	CASSLGGGQFNSPLHF
NA	TRBV6-6	TRBJ2-1	TRBD2	TGTGCCAGCAGTCCACAACGGACTAGCGGAGACCGCACTGAGCAGTTCTTC	CASSPQRTSGDRTEQFF
once	TRBV30	TRBJ1-3	NA	TGTGCCTGGAGTATTGAGAGCGGAAACACCATATATTTT	CAWSIESGNTIYF
few	TRBV6-5	TRBJ1-1	NA	TGTGCCAGCAGCGTCGGTGAAGCTTTCTTT	CASSVGEAFF
NA	TRBV18	TRBJ1-2	TRBD1	TGTGCCAGCTCACCAGCGGGACAGACTAACTATGGCTACACCTTC	CASSPAGQTNYGYTF
NA	TRBV27	TRBJ2-1	TRBD1	TGTGCCAGCAGTCGGGACAGGCCCATTCCTAGCTCCTACAATGAGCAGTTCTTC	CASSRDRPIPSSYNEQFF
NA	TRBV5-1	TRBJ2-2	NA	TGCGCCAGCAGCTTGGGAATAGGGGAAACCGGGGAGCTGTTTTTT	CASSLGIGETGELFF
NA	TRBV28	TRBJ2-7	TRBD1	TGTGCCAGCAGTTTACGGGTGGGACAGCCGTTCCGAAACAGCTCCTCCGAGCAGTACTTC	CASSLRVGQPFRNSSSEQYF
NA	TRBV5-1	TRBJ2-3	TRBD2	TGCGCCAGCAGCCGAGGGACTACTAGCACAGATACGCAGTATTTT	CASSRGTTSTDTQYF
NA	TRBV27	TRBJ2-1	TRBD1	TGTGCCAGCAGGGGACAGGGGGGAGGGAATGAGCAGTTCTTC	CASRGQGGGNEQFF
NA	TRBV5-1	TRBJ1-1	TRBD1	TGCGCCAGCGGACAGGGATCTTCTTCTGAAGCTTTCTTT	CASGQGSSSEAFF
once	TRBV5-1	TRBJ2-3	TRBD1	TGCGCCAGCAGCTTGGGTATTCGGGACAGGGGGCCCGAAGATACGCAGTATTTT	CASSLGIRDRGPEDTQYF
NA	TRBV9	TRBJ1-1	NA	TGTGCCAGCGAGTCAGCTCAGGGTTGGGCTTTCTTT	CASESAQGWAFF
many	TRBV19	TRBJ1-1	TRBD1	TGTGCCACTTCAGGACAGGTGAACACTGAAGCTTTCTTT	CATSGQVNTEAFF
NA	TRBV15	TRBJ2-5	TRBD1	TGTGCCACCAGCAGAGATCGCGGACAGGGCCGAGAGACCCAGTACTTC	CATSRDRGQGRETQYF
NA	TRBV7-9	TRBJ2-1	TRBD1	TGTGCCAGCAGCTTCGGGACAGGTCCCTACAATGAGCAGTTCTTC	CASSFGTGPYNEQFF
NA	TRBV13	TRBJ1-1	NA	TGTGCCAGCAGCTTAGCGGGGGGTACAGGGAACACTGAAGCTTTCTTT	CASSLAGGTGNTEAFF
NA	TRBV7-3	TRBJ2-3	NA	TGTGCCAGCAGCTTAGGCCGCACAGATACGCAGTATTTT	CASSLGRTDTQYF
NA	TRBV5-4	TRBJ2-7	TRBD2	TGTGCCAGCAGCTCTTCTAGCGGGGGGACATACGAGCAGTACTTC	CASSSSSGGTYEQYF
NA	TRBV9	TRBJ1-6	NA	TGTGCCAGCGGGAGCAACTATAATTCACCCCTCCACTTT	CASGSNYNSPLHF
NA	TRBV7-9	TRBJ2-5	NA	TGTGCCAGCAGCTTAGCGGGAGGTGAGACCCAGTACTTC	CASSLAGGETQYF
NA	TRBV11-2	TRBJ1-1	TRBD1	TGTGCCAGCAGCTTAGGGTGGGGGACAGGAGCAAACACTGAAGCTTTCTTT	CASSLGWGTGANTEAFF
NA	TRBV19	TRBJ2-7	TRBD1	TGTGCCAGTAGTATAGAGTGGGCAGGGGGCTCGAACGTCTACGAGCAGTACTTC	CASSIEWAGGSNVYEQYF
once	TRBV13	TRBJ1-2	TRBD1	TGTGCCAGCAGCTTAGGCCGGGGGACAGGGCATGGCTACACCTTC	CASSLGRGTGHGYTF
NA	TRBV29-1	TRBJ2-7	NA	TGCAGCGTTGAAGGGACAGCTGCCTACGAGCAGTACTTC	CSVEGTAAYEQYF
NA	TRBV18	TRBJ2-3	TRBD2	TGTGCCAGCTCACCACTTCTCTTCCCAGCGGGAATAACAGATACGCAGTATTTT	CASSPLLFPAGITDTQYF
NA	TRBV7-9	TRBJ2-1	TRBD2	TGTGCCAGCAGCTACGGACTAGGCTTGTCTAATGAGCAGTTCTTC	CASSYGLGLSNEQFF
NA	TRBV5-1	TRBJ2-1	NA	TGCGCCAGCAGCTTGGTGTCAGGGGTTGATTGGAATGAGCAGTTCTTC	CASSLVSGVDWNEQFF
NA	TRBV6-5	TRBJ1-3	NA	TGTGCCAGCAGACCGCAGGCCTCTGGAAACACCATATATTTT	CASRPQASGNTIYF
few	TRBV10-1	TRBJ2-3	TRBD2	TGCGCCAGCAGTGAGTCGACCTATCTAGCGGGGGCCCAGAGGGCAGATACGCAGTATTTT	CASSESTYLAGAQRADTQYF
NA	TRBV5-1	TRBJ2-7	TRBD1	TGCGCCAGCAGCCGGGACAGGGGCTTCTACGAGCAGTACTTC	CASSRDRGFYEQYF
NA	TRBV30	TRBJ1-2	NA	TGTGCCTGGAGTGTACTATCCGGAATGGGCTACACCTTC	CAWSVLSGMGYTF
NA	TRBV5-6	TRBJ2-2	NA	NA	CASSLRRAGELFF